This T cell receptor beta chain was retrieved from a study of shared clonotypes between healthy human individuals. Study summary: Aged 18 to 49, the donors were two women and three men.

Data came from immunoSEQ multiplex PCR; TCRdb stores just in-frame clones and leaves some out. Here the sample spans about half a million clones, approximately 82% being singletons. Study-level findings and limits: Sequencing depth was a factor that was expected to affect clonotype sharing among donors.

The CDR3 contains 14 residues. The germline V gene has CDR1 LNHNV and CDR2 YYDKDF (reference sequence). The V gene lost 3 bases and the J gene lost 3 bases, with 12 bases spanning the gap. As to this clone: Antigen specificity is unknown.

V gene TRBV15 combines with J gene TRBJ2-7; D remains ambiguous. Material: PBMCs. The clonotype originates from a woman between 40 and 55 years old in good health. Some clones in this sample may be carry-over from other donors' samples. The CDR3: CATSRSLGLYEQYF. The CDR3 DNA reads TGTGCCACCAGCAGGAGTCTAGGTCTCTACGAGCAGTACTTC.